This TCR beta chain was documented in a study of blood T cell repertoires in COVID-19. Looking at the study overall: Researchers got acute and convalescent COVID-19 samples from the United States, Italy and Spain. Sources were T cells, B-cell-depleted T cells, or PBMCs; the material itself was cDNA or gDNA.

The CDR3 sequence is 14 residues long. V was cut by 7 bases and J by 9 bases, with 16 bases left in between. CDR1 ENHRY and CDR2 SYGVKD come from the germline V gene. Exposed participants came across a COVID-19 case within 2 weeks before study entry. As processed by the authors: Quantification of nucleated cells was approximated via reference gene primer amplification. The method was immunoSEQ multiplex PCR; TCRdb's version includes in-frame clones alone and lacks a portion of them. V and J calls and clone size come straight from that table; D and trimming were deduced from the DNA. The table lists fewer than 250,000 clones, approximately 83% of them singletons.

The source is a woman aged 40 to 50 who had been exposed to COVID-19. The specimen sequenced was PBMCs or T cells enriched from blood (not recorded which). The chain couples TRBV10-3 to TRBJ1-6; perhaps TRBD1 as D (6 bases). CDR3 bases: TGTGCCATCACCCCGGGGGGGGGCAGTTCACCCCTCCACTTT. Amino acid sequence: CAITPGGGSSPLHF.